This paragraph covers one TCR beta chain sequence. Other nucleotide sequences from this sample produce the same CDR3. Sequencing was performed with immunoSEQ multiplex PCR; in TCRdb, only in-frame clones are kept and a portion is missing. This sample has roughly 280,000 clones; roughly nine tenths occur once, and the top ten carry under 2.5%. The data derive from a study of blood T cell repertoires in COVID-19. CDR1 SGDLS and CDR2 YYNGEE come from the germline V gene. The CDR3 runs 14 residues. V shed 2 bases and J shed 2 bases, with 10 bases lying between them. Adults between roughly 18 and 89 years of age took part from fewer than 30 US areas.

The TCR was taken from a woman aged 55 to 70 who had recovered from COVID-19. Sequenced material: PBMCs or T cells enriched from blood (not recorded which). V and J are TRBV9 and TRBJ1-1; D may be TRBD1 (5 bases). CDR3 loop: CASSVTGGNTEAFF. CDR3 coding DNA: TGTGCCAGCAGCGTTACAGGTGGTAACACTGAAGCTTTCTTT.